This T cell receptor (beta chain) derives from a study of blood T cells in healthy people across ages. The overall study: The template switching approach captured approximately one barcoded beta molecule for every two T cells.

The CDR3 is made up of 15 amino acids. Germline CDR1 reads LNHNV; CDR2 reads YYDKDF (reference sequence). V lost 8 bases and J 0 bases, leaving 14 bases between the germline ends. Total RNA, at least 5 micrograms per sample, was extracted from PBMCs. A second PCR, run for roughly 7 to 11 cycles, used a sample-barcoded 5' primer plus a J-beta primer mix. TCRdb analysed the 5' RACE reads with MiXCR anew, one entry per CDR3 protein. The table shows almost 1 million distinct CDR3 sequences, with 51% occurring only once. The sequencing input was blood. This receptor was obtained from a woman aged 55 to 70 in good health. This chain joins TRBV15 and TRBJ2-1; D may correspond to TRBD1 or TRBD2 (5 bases each). CDR3 in DNA: TGTGCCACCCGCAAGAGGGGAAGCTCCTACAATGAGCAGTTCTTC. It is translated as CATRKRGSSYNEQFF.